These 2 T cell receptor beta chains were sequenced from one sample in a study of cytotoxic CD8 clonotypes in ibrutinib-treated CLL. Using immunoSEQ multiplex PCR, the repertoire was profiled, and TCRdb retains in-frame clones only, with some absent. The table shows around 14,000 clones, with roughly 70% occurring only once. The material was PBMCs, obtained before ibrutinib treatment. The receptors originated from a human donor with chronic lymphocytic leukemia.

J is TRBJ1-2 and V is TRBV19; the D gene is possibly TRBD1 (6 bases). The V gene lost 0 bases and the J gene lost 5 bases, with 13 bases spanning the gap. The CDR3 has 15 amino acids. Germline V lookup: CDR1 LNHDA, CDR2 SQIVND (reference sequence). The CDR3 is CASSIDRDIIYGYTF. Written as DNA, the CDR3 is TGTGCCAGTAGTATAGATCGGGACATAATTTATGGCTACACCTTC.

The gene calls are TRBV13 and TRBJ2-7; D is undetermined. Trimming took off 0 bases at V and 0 bases at J, with 12 bases between the two ends. From germline, CDR1 is PRHDT and CDR2 FYEKMQ (reference sequence). The length of the CDR3 is 16 residues. CDR3 residues: CASSLGPPSSSYEQYF. CDR3 coding DNA: TGTGCCAGCAGCTTAGGCCCGCCTTCCAGCTCCTACGAGCAGTACTTC.